The 19 T cell receptor beta chains below come from one sample, sequenced in a study of cytomegalovirus exposure and HLA in healthy donors. Both 60 Vbeta primers and 13 Jbeta primers went into the PCR. Clones were sequenced by immunoSEQ multiplex PCR, and TCRdb holds only the in-frame ones, with some missing. Of roughly 170,000 clones in the sample, roughly 79% were seen once. Sequencing used PBMCs. The receptors derive from a man aged 30 to 45 in good health and CMV-seronegative.

This clone turned up a few times. V gene TRBV11-2 combines with J gene TRBJ1-2; D possibly corresponds to TRBD1 (5 bases). Trimming took 5 bases from V and 7 from J, leaving 14 bases between them. CDR3 length: 13 residues. Germline V gene data show CDR1 as SGHAT and CDR2 as FQNNGV. CDR3 region: CASSVSDRGGYTF. The CDR3 DNA follows: TGTGCCAGCAGCGTCAGTGATAGGGGTGGCTACACCTTC.

The CDR3 protein is CASSLVAAGELFF. The CDR3, as DNA: TGTGCCAGCAGCTTAGTTGCGGCCGGGGAGCTGTTTTTT. V gene TRBV11-3 combines with J gene TRBJ2-2, with D hard to call. The CDR3 runs to 13 residues. V lost 1 base and J lost 6, with 6 bases in between. CDR1 SGHNT and CDR2 YENEEA come from the germline V gene.

The rearrangement links TRBV4-3 to TRBJ1-6; 7 positions agree with TRBD1. The germline CDR1 and CDR2 sequences are LGHNA and YSLEER. The CDR3 loop spans 15 amino acids. V lost 4 bases and J lost 8; bases outside the gene matches: 8. The CDR3 nucleotides read TGCGCCAGCAGCCGCGACTACACAGGGGATTCACCCCTCCACTTT. Residues: CASSRDYTGDSPLHF.

CDR3 amino acids: CASSVRTGAGYGYTF. The CDR3 DNA follows: TGTGCCAGCAGCGTGCGGACAGGGGCGGGCTATGGCTACACCTTC. The chain carries TRBV9 and TRBJ1-2; TRBD1 agrees at 9 bases. Germline trimming cut 2 bases from V and 4 bases from J; bases unmatched to any gene: 6. The CDR3 extends over 15 amino acids. Germline lookup yields CDR1 SGDLS and CDR2 YYNGEE. The full variable domain, rest sourced from reference TRBV9 and TRBJ1-2, is DSGVTQTPKHLITATGQRVTLRCSPRSGDLSVYWYQQSLDQGLQFLIQYYNGEERAKGNILERFSAQQFPDLHSELNLSSLELGDSALYFCASSVRTGAGYGYTFGSGTRLTVV.

The chain has TRBV19 and TRBJ1-6; a weak D match, TRBD1 (6 bases). Germline V gene sequence: CDR1 LNHDA, CDR2 SQIVND (reference sequence). V lost 3 bases and J lost 4, with 13 bases in between. The CDR3 covers 16 residues. The DNA of the CDR3 is TGTGCCAGTAGTATTCAGGCAGGGGCTTATAATTCACCCCTCCACTTT. As protein: CASSIQAGAYNSPLHF.

The genes are TRBV10-1 and TRBJ2-2, with 7 bases that match TRBD2. Germline CDR1 WNHNN, CDR2 SYGVQD (reference sequence). The junction had 8 bases not matched to a gene; V was cut back by 3 bases and J by 4 bases. This CDR3 contains 16 residues. As DNA, the CDR3 is TGCGCCAGCAGTGAAGGACTAGTTTCCGGCACCGGGGAGCTGTTTTTT. As protein: CASSEGLVSGTGELFF.

This sequence joins TRBV9 and TRBJ1-2, with D possibly matching TRBD1 (5 bases). The V gene lost 1 base and the J gene lost 7 bases, with 17 bases spanning the gap. This CDR3 contains 15 residues. Germline CDR1 reads SGDLS; CDR2 reads YYNGEE. CDR3 loop: CASSVLSDSGVGYTF. As DNA, the CDR3 is TGTGCCAGCAGCGTATTGAGCGATTCGGGGGTTGGCTACACCTTC.

About this clone itself: Within the sample, other DNA sequences also encode this same CDR3. The chain carries TRBV28 and TRBJ2-3; D is perhaps TRBD2 (5 bases). The V gene's germline CDR1 is MDHEN and CDR2 SYDVKM. This CDR3 has 14 residues. The V end was cut by 1 base, the J end by 1 base, with 6 bases between. DNA for the CDR3: TGTGCCAGCAGTTTATTGGGAGGCACAGATACGCAGTATTTT. It yields the protein CASSLLGGTDTQYF. Based on the CDR3 plus reference TRBV28 and TRBJ2-3, the full variable domain is DVKVTQSSRYLVKRTGEKVFLECVQDMDHENMFWYRQDPGLGLRLIYFSYDVKMKEKGDIPEGYSVSREKKERFSLILESASTNQTSMYLCASSLLGGTDTQYFGPGTRLTVL.

The chain couples TRBV15 to TRBJ2-2; a weak D match, TRBD1 (6 bases). The CDR3 contains 12 residues. Germline V CDR1 and CDR2: LNHNV, YYDKDF (reference sequence). The ends were cut back, 6 bases at V and 6 bases at J, with 8 bases in the middle. The CDR3 region is CATRKGAGELFF. The CDR3 coding sequence is TGTGCCACCAGAAAGGGGGCCGGGGAGCTGTTTTTT.

This sequence joins TRBV4-1 and TRBJ2-1; the D is unclear. The CDR3 length is 12 residues. Deletions cut 1 base from V and 4 bases from J, with 2 bases between. Germline values: CDR1 MGHRA, CDR2 YSYEKL. CDR3 region: CASSQAYNEQFF. The CDR3 DNA reads as TGCGCCAGCAGCCAAGCTTACAATGAGCAGTTCTTC.

The chain carries TRBV7-9 and TRBJ2-3; a weak D match, TRBD2 (5 bases). V was clipped by 8 bases and J by 3 bases, with 21 bases between them. CDR1 is SEHNR, CDR2 FQNEAQ, per germline (reference sequence). This CDR3 has 16 amino acids. The CDR3 DNA follows: TGTGCCAGCCGGGCCGCTATGAGGGATTTAACAGATACGCAGTATTTT. Its protein product is CASRAAMRDLTDTQYF.

V is TRBV6-6 and J is TRBJ2-7; D possibly corresponds to TRBD2 (6 bases). CDR1 and CDR2 (germline): MNHNY, SVGAGI (reference sequence). This CDR3 contains 13 residues. V lost 2 bases to trimming and J lost 9 bases, with 14 bases between them. CDR3 sequence reads: CASSYGREAAQYF. The CDR3 nucleotides read TGTGCCAGCAGTTACGGCAGGGAGGCAGCGCAGTACTTC.

The V gene is TRBV4-1, the J gene TRBJ1-6; the D gene is possibly TRBD1 (6 bases). Germline assignment: CDR1 MGHRA and CDR2 YSYEKL. V lost 7 bases and J lost 4, with 14 bases in between. The CDR3 totals 15 residues. Here the CDR3 reads CASMTTGGYNSPLHF. CDR3 nucleotides: TGCGCCAGCATGACGACAGGCGGATATAATTCACCCCTCCACTTT.

DNA for the CDR3: TGTGCCACCAGCAGAAAGCCCGGGAGTCTCTACGAGCAGTACTTC. It encodes CATSRKPGSLYEQYF. V is TRBV15 and J is TRBJ2-7, with a tentative D call TRBD2 (6 bases). This CDR3 contains 15 residues. Germline CDR1 reads LNHNV; CDR2 reads YYDKDF (reference sequence). V dropped 2 bases and J dropped 3 bases, with 14 bases sitting between them. Complete variable domain (other parts from reference TRBV15 and TRBJ2-7): DAMVIQNPRYQVTQFGKPVTLSCSQTLNHNVMYWYQQKSSQAPKLLFHYYDKDFNNEADTPDNFQSRRPNTSFCFLDIRSPGLGDTAMYLCATSRKPGSLYEQYFGPGTRLTVT.

J is TRBJ1-5 and V is TRBV27; maybe TRBD1 (6 bases). This CDR3 is built from 15 residues. CDR1 is MNHEY, CDR2 SMNVEV, per germline (reference sequence). Trimming took off 2 bases at V and 4 bases at J, with 12 bases between the two ends. The CDR3 DNA follows: TGTGCCAGCAGTTTAGGCGAACAGGGTAATCAGCCCCAGCATTTT. Protein product: CASSLGEQGNQPQHF.

The chain employs TRBV4-1 and TRBJ2-5; TRBD2 agrees at 14 bases. Germline V CDR1 and CDR2: MGHRA, YSYEKL. The CDR3 is 16 amino acids. Unmatched junction bases numbered 3, after V lost 4 bases and J lost 2 bases. This CDR3 reads CASSPRTSGRQETQYF. CDR3 DNA sequence: TGCGCCAGCAGCCCGCGGACTAGCGGGAGGCAAGAGACCCAGTACTTC.

In this sample, this clone turned up a few times. The genes are TRBV27 and TRBJ1-1; possibly TRBD1 for D (5 bases). This CDR3 is 15 amino acids long. Germline-derived CDR1 and CDR2 are MNHEY and SMNVEV (reference sequence). The ends were cut back, 0 bases at V and 6 bases at J, with 14 bases in the middle. DNA for the CDR3: TGTGCCAGCAGTTTATCCCCCAGGGTTCACGCTGAAGCTTTCTTT. Its translation is CASSLSPRVHAEAFF.

V is TRBV28 and J is TRBJ1-5; D is uncertain. The V end lost 6 bases, the J end lost 5 bases, and 17 bases lay between the germline ends. The CDR3 sequence is 15 residues long. Germline CDR1 is MDHEN and CDR2 is SYDVKM. CDR3 sequence reads: CASSQSTQAYQPQHF. In DNA, the CDR3 is TGTGCCAGCAGCCAAAGTACTCAGGCCTATCAGCCCCAGCATTTT.

V is TRBV5-1 and J is TRBJ2-7, with 7 bases that match TRBD1. There are 16 residues in the CDR3. Per the germline V gene, CDR1 is SGHRS and CDR2 is YFSETQ. The trim removed 5 bases at V and 2 bases at J, leaving 13 bases unmatched. CDR3 DNA sequence: TGCGCCAGCAGTTCAGACCCGGGACAGCGAGCCTACGAGCAGTACTTC. This translates into CASSSDPGQRAYEQYF.